This T cell receptor (beta chain) was found in a study of tumor-infiltrating lymphocytes in localized non-small cell lung cancer. Study-wide context: Several tumor histologies, both smoking statuses, and some post-neoadjuvant chemotherapy samples were included. Study-level results: Different pieces of the same tissue went to different assays, confounding technical variation with intratumor heterogeneity. No T-cell fraction difference was seen between IM1 and IM2 tumors.

Within the sample, this clone is medium-sized. As yet, its antigen is unknown. This CDR3 region has 16 residues. The germline gives CDR1 SGHRS, CDR2 YFSETQ. Trimming at V came to 0 bases and at J to 0 bases, leaving 3 bases not matched to a gene. Sequencing was performed with immunoSEQ multiplex PCR; in TCRdb, only in-frame clones are kept and a portion is missing. Counted here are 3,000 to 3,500 clones, roughly two fifths occurring once; the ten biggest clones make up around 19%. The sequenced sample was uninvolved lung tissue not adjacent to the tumor. This clonotype originated in a human donor with non-small cell lung cancer. J is TRBJ2-1 and V is TRBV5-1, with 7 bases fitting TRBD1. CDR3 amino acids: CASSLEPGGSYNEQFF. The CDR3 DNA reads as TGCGCCAGCAGCTTGGAGCCAGGGGGCTCCTACAATGAGCAGTTCTTC.